This TCR gamma chain was captured by sequencing in a study of γδ T cells in repeated Plasmodium falciparum infection. Study details: Malian gammadelta TCRs were studied during no-transmission periods and across acute malaria episodes. General study points: Vdelta2-negative gammadelta repertoires, largely Vdelta1+, seemingly showed infection-driven waves of new clonal selection. Over time and infection, Vgamma9/Vdelta2+ repertoires remained highly stable and polyclonal.

Flow sorting of PBMC yielded separate Vgamma9/Vdelta2+ and Vdelta2-negative gammadelta T cell populations for bulk repertoire analysis. TCRdb called clones anew from the multiplex PCR reads with CATT. Among more than 20,000 gamma-chain clones listed, around 3% were seen once. The CDR3 length is 13 residues. CDR1 is EGSNGY and CDR2 is YDSYNSKV in the germline V gene. This clone was seen only a few times. Its antigen is unknown. For this DNA, TCRdb reports the protein of a much larger clone, which diverges at residue 5, most likely from a read error; the protein presented here is translated directly from the DNA.

This clonotype was sampled from a pool of human donors (malaria-infected and uninfected, not separated). The sequencing input was gamma-delta T cells from blood. The rearrangement links TRGV2 to TRGJ1 or TRGJ2. Here the CDR3 reads CATWGGLRNGKLF. The CDR3 DNA reads TGTGCCACCTGGGGCGGGCTTAGAAACGGGAAACTCTTT.